What follows describes a single TCR beta chain. This sample is drawn from a study of blood T cell repertoires in COVID-19. Method: immunoSEQ multiplex PCR; TCRdb's copy keeps in-frame clones and lacks some. Counted here are about 160,000 clones, 88% occurring once; the ten biggest clones make up less than 8%. The ends were cut back, 4 bases at V and 1 base at J, with 12 bases in the middle. The CDR3 is made up of 15 amino acids. Per the germline V gene, CDR1 is WNHNN and CDR2 is SYGVQD (reference sequence). Clinical histories supplied by participants themselves formed the basis of cohort assignment. The chain carries TRBV10-1 and TRBJ2-3, with a tentative D call TRBD2 (7 bases). The sequence was obtained from a woman in her fifties or sixties who had recovered from COVID-19. The sample comprised PBMCs or T cells enriched from blood (not recorded which). The CDR3 nucleotides are TGCGCCAGCAGTGCGGGGGGCTGGGGCACAGATACGCAGTATTTT. Protein product: CASSAGGWGTDTQYF.